These T cell receptor beta chains were read from a single sample in a study of cytomegalovirus exposure and HLA in healthy donors. Method: immunoSEQ multiplex PCR; TCRdb's copy keeps in-frame clones and lacks some. The profile covers tens of thousands of clones, with roughly 80% appearing a single time and approximately 1.2% taken by the ten largest. The sequenced sample consisted of PBMCs. These receptors were obtained from a girl aged 2-9 years in good health and CMV-seropositive. Each CDR3 is given with its conserved first and last residue. Each record gives: J gene, V gene, clone size, CDR3 protein. Only some rows state a clone size, as once, few, many or a class for expanded clones.

j_gene: TRBJ2-7; v_gene: TRBV5-6; abundance: NA; CDR3aa: CASSLGTSGRNLNYEQYF
j_gene: TRBJ2-5; v_gene: TRBV29-1; abundance: NA; CDR3aa: CSVDTSSGVETQYF
j_gene: TRBJ2-7; v_gene: TRBV6-4; abundance: NA; CDR3aa: CASAPGTSEYEQYF
j_gene: TRBJ1-1; v_gene: TRBV29-1; abundance: NA; CDR3aa: CSVHRDNTRTEAFF
j_gene: TRBJ2-7; v_gene: TRBV10-2; abundance: NA; CDR3aa: CASSEGASGAYEQYF
j_gene: TRBJ2-4; v_gene: TRBV11-2; abundance: NA; CDR3aa: CASSLAPRGNIQYF
j_gene: TRBJ1-2; v_gene: TRBV6-5; abundance: NA; CDR3aa: CASSRGQGDRYTF
j_gene: TRBJ1-1; v_gene: TRBV28; abundance: NA; CDR3aa: CASSSTGDTEAFF
j_gene: TRBJ2-1; v_gene: TRBV18; abundance: NA; CDR3aa: CASSPLAGSYNEQFF
j_gene: TRBJ2-7; v_gene: TRBV5-1; abundance: NA; CDR3aa: CASSLGLPGQGYEQYF
j_gene: TRBJ1-1; v_gene: TRBV25-1; abundance: NA; CDR3aa: CASSALGRTEAFF
j_gene: TRBJ1-1; v_gene: TRBV27; abundance: NA; CDR3aa: CASSSGQDYTEAFF
j_gene: TRBJ1-1; v_gene: TRBV27; abundance: NA; CDR3aa: CASSQSWGGTEAFF
j_gene: TRBJ1-5; v_gene: TRBV19; abundance: NA; CDR3aa: CASKDRGVQPQHF
j_gene: TRBJ1-1; v_gene: TRBV7-7; abundance: NA; CDR3aa: CASSLKGGTEAFF
j_gene: TRBJ1-1; v_gene: TRBV4-1; abundance: NA; CDR3aa: CASSAKGISGNEAFF
j_gene: TRBJ1-1; v_gene: TRBV29-1; abundance: few; CDR3aa: CSVGQSTEAFF
j_gene: TRBJ1-1; v_gene: TRBV6-1; abundance: NA; CDR3aa: CASSEAQGAYTEAFF
j_gene: TRBJ2-1; v_gene: TRBV19; abundance: NA; CDR3aa: CASNVAGVDNEQFF
j_gene: TRBJ2-3; v_gene: TRBV28; abundance: few; CDR3aa: CASSLRFSDTQYF
j_gene: TRBJ2-3; v_gene: TRBV5-1; abundance: NA; CDR3aa: CASSLAGEDTQYF
j_gene: TRBJ1-1; v_gene: TRBV6-1; abundance: NA; CDR3aa: CASSFQGPNTEAFF
j_gene: TRBJ2-7; v_gene: TRBV18; abundance: NA; CDR3aa: CASSPLSRRSYEQYF
j_gene: TRBJ1-1; v_gene: TRBV20-1; abundance: NA; CDR3aa: CRQAGGWGAFF
j_gene: TRBJ1-5; v_gene: TRBV27; abundance: NA; CDR3aa: CASTSGEGQPQHF
j_gene: TRBJ2-3; v_gene: TRBV29-1; abundance: NA; CDR3aa: CSVEVQLTDTQYF
j_gene: TRBJ2-1; v_gene: TRBV2; abundance: NA; CDR3aa: CASRETLAGPGNEQFF
j_gene: TRBJ1-1; v_gene: TRBV15; abundance: NA; CDR3aa: CATSPETGGAEAFF
j_gene: TRBJ2-7; v_gene: TRBV11-2; abundance: NA; CDR3aa: CASSLGGGEQYF
j_gene: TRBJ1-4; v_gene: TRBV18; abundance: once; CDR3aa: CASSLDRDEKLFF
j_gene: TRBJ2-7; v_gene: TRBV19; abundance: NA; CDR3aa: CASSTSGSSYEQYF
j_gene: TRBJ2-1; v_gene: TRBV7-9; abundance: NA; CDR3aa: CASSLVGSAREQFF
j_gene: TRBJ1-1; v_gene: TRBV19; abundance: few; CDR3aa: CASSSDRLNTEAFF
j_gene: TRBJ2-7; v_gene: TRBV10-2; abundance: NA; CDR3aa: CASSATPGQRYEQYF
j_gene: TRBJ1-1; v_gene: TRBV29-1; abundance: NA; CDR3aa: CSVITGAAEAFF
j_gene: TRBJ2-1; v_gene: TRBV28; abundance: NA; CDR3aa: CASSFASGSFYNEQFF
j_gene: TRBJ2-1; v_gene: TRBV2; abundance: NA; CDR3aa: CASKILAGGTNEQFF
j_gene: TRBJ2-1; v_gene: TRBV4-3; abundance: NA; CDR3aa: CASSQGLAEGNEQFF
j_gene: TRBJ1-5; v_gene: TRBV12-5; abundance: NA; CDR3aa: CASTNTGENQPQHF
j_gene: TRBJ2-7; v_gene: TRBV4-1; abundance: NA; CDR3aa: CASSQKAGGEQYF
j_gene: TRBJ2-1; v_gene: TRBV27; abundance: NA; CDR3aa: CASSPTQGSLWDEQFF
j_gene: TRBJ2-1; v_gene: TRBV27; abundance: once; CDR3aa: CASSFTLAGAFEQFF
j_gene: TRBJ1-5; v_gene: TRBV27; abundance: NA; CDR3aa: CASTHLFGQGPNQPQHF